This section outlines one T cell receptor (beta chain) sequence together with its context. The source of the sample is a study of blood T cell repertoires in COVID-19. Turning to the study itself: COVID-19 samples from acute and convalescent phases originated in the United States, Italy and Spain. The analysed material was cDNA or gDNA that came from T cells, B-cell-depleted T cells, or PBMCs.

Germline CDR1 is MDHEN and CDR2 is SYDVKM. The V end lost 6 bases, the J end lost 6 bases, and 12 bases lay between the germline ends. This CDR3 spans 13 amino acids. Authors' processing steps: Cell counts per sample came from amplifying reference gene primers. Assay: immunoSEQ multiplex PCR; the TCRdb copy retains only in-frame clones and omits some. The DNA gave D and trimming, while V, J and clone size come from that table. This table holds roughly 10,000 clones, 75% to 90% found once. Sequenced sample: peripheral blood. This clonotype was sampled from a man between 65 and 85 years old with active COVID-19. The chain carries TRBV28 and TRBJ1-5; D gene ambiguous. The chain's CDR3 is CASSSERLQPQHF. The CDR3, as DNA: TGTGCCAGCAGCTCCGAGCGACTTCAGCCCCAGCATTTT.